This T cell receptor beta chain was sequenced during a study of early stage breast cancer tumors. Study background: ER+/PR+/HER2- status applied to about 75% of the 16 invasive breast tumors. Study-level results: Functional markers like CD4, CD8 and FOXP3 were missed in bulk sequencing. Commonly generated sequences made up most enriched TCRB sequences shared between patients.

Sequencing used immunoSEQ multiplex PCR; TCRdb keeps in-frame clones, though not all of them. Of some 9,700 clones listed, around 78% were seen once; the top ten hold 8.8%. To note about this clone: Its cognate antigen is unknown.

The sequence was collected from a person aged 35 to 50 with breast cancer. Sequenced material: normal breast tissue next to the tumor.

CDR3 region: CSVRGFGELFF. The CDR3, as DNA: TGCAGTGTCCGGGGGTTCGGGGAGCTGTTTTTT. The chain employs TRBV20-1 and TRBJ2-2, with a tentative D call TRBD2 (6 bases). The CDR3 sequence is 11 residues long. V was clipped by 7 bases and J by 7 bases, with 10 bases between them. Germline V gives CDR1 DFQATT, CDR2 SNEGSKA (reference sequence).